The sequence of this TCR beta chain was determined in a study of T cell repertoires and leukemia-associated antigens (dated 2019 in TCRdb). For context, the study as a whole: Each sample yielded about 5.1 to 7 million read pairs and about 3.3 to 5.0 million effective reads, 15 million to 20 million effective reads overall. Using in vitro peptide stimulation of healthy T cells, the study sought to determine the antigen recognized by a TCR Vbeta21 clone earlier detected in CML patients. Broader findings and caveats from the paper: The four groups showed no significant differences in numbers of Vbeta genes (approximately 60), Jbeta genes (roughly 15), VDJ rearrangements, or unique CDR3s. The antigen specificity and function of the expanded clones were not directly tested, and further investigation of both was required.

Spanning cysteine to phenylalanine, the CDR3 consists of 13 amino acids. Only the CDR3 part of the read is kept: 39 bases, read in frame from the first base. V loses 8 bases of germline sequence and J loses 10 bases, and the interval between the two ends is 21 bases. The germline V gene gives CDR1 as SQVTM and CDR2 as ANQGSEA. TRIzol reagent was used to extract total RNA from the cultured T cells. 5' rapid amplification of cDNA ends (5'RACE) was used to amplify TCRbeta libraries from RNA. Library concentration and integrity were checked with Qubit, an Agilent instrument, and quantitative PCR before sequencing. A commercial service provider sequenced the qualified libraries on Illumina HiSeq or MiSeq. In the source study's methods: TCR sequences in each sample were identified with MiXCR version 1.8.2. Qualified clones required a CDR3 longer than four amino acids, an in-frame nucleotide length, and no stop codon. A read counted as effective if the read contained the complete CDR3 structure. RT-PCR with 24 Vbeta primers, GeneScan spectratyping, and Sanger sequencing were used to validate the expanded clones. TCRdb redid the processing of the public reads, applying fastp at Q25 and MiXCR, and retained in-frame beta chains. When rows share a CDR3 protein, they turn into one entry using the most common DNA and genes. TCRdb, not the authors, supplied the V and J calls. Counted in this sample were around 12,000 distinct CDR3 sequences; about 42% of them appeared once. The top ten clonotypes cover over 25% of the sample.

This clonotype was counted ten times or more. The antigen it recognizes is unknown. It has no much larger one-base neighbor in the sample; base qualities were not kept. As a first step, the CD3+ T cells were left to rest overnight in RPMI 1640 lacking fetal bovine serum, at around 2.5 million cells/mL. MACS immunomagnetic beads were used according to the manufacturer's instructions to isolate CD3+ T cells from PBMCs. The TCR was taken from a female donor in good health. The sequence joins TRBV29-1 to TRBJ2-1; no D gene can be assigned with confidence. The sequenced sample consisted of CD3+ T cells sorted from blood and cultured. For the CDR3, the sequence is CSTRVSSSFEQFF. The sequence in DNA is TGCAGCACACGGGTCTCTTCTTCGTTCGAGCAGTTCTTC.